Presented here are 23 T cell receptor beta chains from one specimen sequenced in a study of T cells after yellow fever vaccination. One entry per CDR3 protein results from TCRdb running MiXCR on the 5' RACE reads. The profile covers approximately 340,000 distinct CDR3 sequences, with about 9.5% appearing a single time and under 20% taken by the ten largest. This specimen was PBMCs, taken on the day of the first yellow fever vaccination. The source is a man younger than 35 who received the YFV17D yellow fever vaccine.

There are a few counts of this clonotype. The chain carries TRBV9 and TRBJ1-2; no reliable D call. V lost 1 base, J lost 2 bases, and 9 bases lay in between. This CDR3 region has 14 residues. Germline lookup yields CDR1 SGDLS and CDR2 YYNGEE. DNA of the CDR3: TGTGCCAGCAGCGTACTCGCGATGAACTATGGCTACACCTTC. Amino acid sequence: CASSVLAMNYGYTF.

The chain combines TRBV5-4 with TRBJ2-5; 9 positions match TRBD2. The V gene's germline CDR1 is SGHNT and CDR2 YYREEE (reference sequence). CDR3 length equals 16 residues. V shed 4 bases and J 3 bases; nucleotides not matched to a gene: 10. The CDR3 reads CASSTVAGGLEETQYF. Here the CDR3 DNA reads TGTGCCAGCAGCACCGTGGCGGGGGGGCTGGAAGAGACCCAGTACTTC.

This clonotype was counted a few times. V usage is TRBV20-1 and J usage is TRBJ1-1, with D perhaps matching TRBD1 (5 bases). The V and J ends lost 3 bases and 4 bases respectively, with 12 bases between them. Germline lookup yields CDR1 DFQATT and CDR2 SNEGSKA (reference sequence). There are 13 residues in the CDR3. The CDR3: CSARGMGGTEAFF. In nucleotides, the CDR3 is TGCAGTGCTAGGGGGATGGGGGGCACTGAAGCTTTCTTT.

The table lists this clonotype with a few counts. The chain joins TRBV29-1 to TRBJ2-2; tentative D call: TRBD1 (5 bases). V lost 5 bases and J lost 5, with 12 bases in between. This CDR3 is built from 13 residues. The germline CDR1 and CDR2 sequences are SQVTM and ANQGSEA. CDR3 residues: CSVRQGWTGELFF. CDR3 bases: TGCAGCGTTCGGCAGGGATGGACCGGGGAGCTGTTTTTT.

A few counts support this clonotype. V usage is TRBV30 and J usage is TRBJ1-5; 8 bases map to TRBD1. Germline lookup yields CDR1 GTSNPN and CDR2 SVGIG (reference sequence). With V trimmed by 4 bases and J by 7 bases, 6 bases remained unmatched. This CDR3 comprises 13 residues. The DNA for the CDR3 is TGTGCCTGGAACAGACAGGGGAACCAGCCCCAGCATTTT. It is translated as CAWNRQGNQPQHF. The entire variable domain, with the rest obtained from reference TRBV30 and TRBJ1-5, is as follows: SQTIHQWPATLVQPVGSPLSLECTVEGTSNPNLYWYRQAAGRGLQLLFYSVGIGQISSEVPQNLSASRPQDRQFILSSKKLLLSDSGFYLCAWNRQGNQPQHFGDGTRLSIL.

A few counts support this clonotype. The rearrangement links TRBV6-2 or TRBV6-3 to TRBJ1-1, with D uncertain. This CDR3 has 11 residues. V shed 7 bases and J shed 6 bases, with 9 bases lying between them. CDR1 is MNHEY, CDR2 SVGEGT, per germline. As DNA, the CDR3 is TGTGCCAGCAATCTAGGCTCTGAAGCTTTCTTT. Amino acid sequence: CASNLGSEAFF.

This clonotype was seen a few times. This chain links TRBV20-1 with TRBJ1-2; maybe TRBD1 (5 bases). The CDR3 runs to 14 residues. Trimming removed 0 bases at V and 4 bases at J, with 12 bases between. The V gene's germline CDR1 is DFQATT and CDR2 SNEGSKA (reference sequence). CDR3 region: CSARDYVQGYGYTF. The DNA of the CDR3 is TGCAGTGCTAGAGATTACGTCCAGGGCTATGGCTACACCTTC.

V usage is TRBV29-1 and J usage is TRBJ1-1; a possible D gene is TRBD1 (6 bases). The CDR3 consists of 13 residues. V shed 4 bases and J shed 5 bases, with 14 bases lying between them. CDR1 is SQVTM and CDR2 is ANQGSEA in the germline V gene. For the CDR3, the DNA is TGCAGCGTTGGGGGGGGGGCAATAACTGAAGCTTTCTTT. Protein: CSVGGGAITEAFF. The complete variable domain, with remaining parts taken from reference TRBV29-1 and TRBJ1-1, reads SAVISQKPSRDICQRGTSLTIQCQVDSQVTMMFWYRQQPGQSLTLIATANQGSEATYESGFVIDKFPISRPNLTFSTLTVSNMSPEDSSIYLCSVGGGAITEAFFGQGTRLTVV.

Many counts were recorded for this clonotype. The chain carries TRBV6-1 and TRBJ2-6; D uncertain. CDR3 length equals 15 residues. Germline V CDR1 and CDR2: MNHNS, SASEGT. The V end lost 5 bases, the J end lost 1 base, and 9 bases lay between the germline ends. Here the CDR3 reads CASSLGWSGANVLTF. The CDR3 region has the DNA TGTGCCAGCAGTCTTGGTTGGTCTGGGGCCAACGTCCTGACTTTC.

This clonotype was found many times. Here the CDR3 reads CASSDTSGGYNEQFF. The CDR3 DNA reads TGTGCCAGCAGCGATACTAGCGGGGGCTACAATGAGCAGTTCTTC. V gene TRBV27 combines with J gene TRBJ2-1, with 11 bases aligning to TRBD2. After removal of 6 bases from V and 3 bases from J, the junction contained 4 bases not matched to a gene. This CDR3 contains 15 residues. Germline V gene sequence: CDR1 MNHEY, CDR2 SMNVEV (reference sequence).

V is TRBV5-4 and J is TRBJ1-1; TRBD1 matches 9 bases. The CDR3 spans 12 residues. CDR1 is SGHNT, CDR2 YYREEE, per germline (reference sequence). The V and J ends lost 3 bases and 11 bases, in that order; junction bases with no gene match: 5. This CDR3 reads CASSYRGLDAFF. The CDR3 coding sequence is TGTGCCAGCAGCTACAGGGGGCTAGACGCTTTCTTT.

The rearrangement joins TRBV14 to TRBJ2-7, with TRBD2 as a possible D gene (6 bases). This CDR3 comprises 13 residues. Trimming left V 2 bases short and J 6 bases short, with 11 bases between. Germline CDR1 is SGHDN and CDR2 is FVKESK. The CDR3: CASSQRRGSEQYF. The CDR3 DNA follows: TGTGCCAGCAGCCAAAGGAGGGGTTCCGAGCAGTACTTC.

This clonotype has a handful of counts. This sequence joins TRBV6-1 and TRBJ2-1; possibly TRBD1 or TRBD2 for D (5 bases each). The V gene's germline CDR1 is MNHNS and CDR2 SASEGT. This CDR3 is 14 amino acids long. The V and J ends lost 8 bases and 6 bases respectively, with 17 bases between them. CDR3 sequence reads: CASDGTPGLNEQFF. The CDR3 DNA is TGTGCCAGCGACGGGACCCCAGGCCTCAATGAGCAGTTCTTC.

The chain has TRBV5-4 and TRBJ1-1; 7 bases map to TRBD1. This CDR3 has 15 amino acids. The germline V gene has CDR1 SGHNT and CDR2 YYREEE (reference sequence). The J segment lost 0 bases and the V segment lost 5 bases, leaving 7 bases of the junction unmatched. CDR3 loop: CASSPGQIMNTEAFF. For the CDR3, the DNA is TGTGCCAGCAGTCCGGGACAGATCATGAACACTGAAGCTTTCTTT.

The J gene is TRBJ2-5, the V gene TRBV20-1; 12 bases map to TRBD2. This CDR3 region has 14 residues. The V and J ends lost 3 bases and 5 bases, in that order; junction bases with no gene match: 4. Per the germline V gene, CDR1 is DFQATT and CDR2 is SNEGSKA (reference sequence). The CDR3 loop reads CSASLAGGLETQYF. The CDR3 nucleotides read TGCAGTGCTAGCCTAGCGGGGGGGCTGGAGACCCAGTACTTC.

The chain uses TRBV2 and TRBJ1-2, with TRBD1 identical over 8 bases. CDR1 and CDR2 from the germline V gene are SNHLY and FYNNEI. V lost 6 bases and J lost 6; bases outside the gene matches: 3. The CDR3 runs 12 residues. The CDR3 DNA reads as TGTGCCAGCAGGGGGACAGGTGATGGCTACACCTTC. Translation gives CASRGTGDGYTF.

This clonotype has ten or more counts. This chain connects TRBV5-4 to TRBJ2-5; 7 bases line up with TRBD1. The CDR3 runs to 11 residues. Germline V gene sequence: CDR1 SGHNT, CDR2 YYREEE (reference sequence). With V trimmed by 3 bases and J by 7 bases, 0 bases remained unmatched. CDR3 DNA: TGTGCCAGCAGCTACAGGGGGACCCAGTACTTC. This encodes CASSYRGTQYF.

This clonotype has just a few counts. This chain connects TRBV5-1 to TRBJ2-1; D could derive from TRBD1 or TRBD2 (5 bases each). With 3 bases removed from V and 6 bases from J, the gap between germline ends came to 19 bases. This CDR3 contains 16 residues. Germline CDR1 SGHRS, CDR2 YFSETQ. The DNA of the CDR3 is TGCGCCAGCAGCTCCTGGGACCTGACAGTCTCCAATGAGCAGTTCTTC. As protein: CASSSWDLTVSNEQFF. Drawing the rest from reference TRBV5-1 and TRBJ2-1, the complete variable domain is KAGVTQTPRYLIKTRGQQVTLSCSPISGHRSVSWYQQTPGQGLQFLFEYFSETQRNKGNFPGRFSGRQFSNSRSEMNVSTLELGDSALYLCASSSWDLTVSNEQFFGPGTRLTVL.

This clonotype showed up just a few times. The chain uses TRBV29-1 and TRBJ2-5; D is ambiguous. The CDR3 length is 12 residues. The germline V and J ends were trimmed by 6 bases and 2 bases, with 10 bases remaining between them. Germline-derived CDR1 and CDR2 are SQVTM and ANQGSEA. CDR3 DNA sequence: TGCAGCGTCGGTTACCCACAAGAGACCCAGTACTTC. As protein: CSVGYPQETQYF.

The sample holds many counts of this clonotype. The chain joins TRBV6-5 to TRBJ2-7, with D perhaps assigned TRBD1 or TRBD2 (5 bases each). Germline V gene lookup returns CDR1 MNHEY and CDR2 SVGAGI. The CDR3 is 16 amino acids. V was trimmed by 4 bases and J by 0 bases, leaving 16 bases between them. The CDR3 DNA follows: TGTGCCAGCAGTTCCTGGGGCGGTGGGAGCTCCTACGAGCAGTACTTC. Residues: CASSSWGGGSSYEQYF.

This chain links TRBV5-1 with TRBJ2-3, with TRBD2 matching 8 bases. After removal of 0 bases from V and 2 bases from J, the junction contained 5 bases not matched to a gene. The CDR3 length is 16 residues. Per the germline V gene, CDR1 is SGHRS and CDR2 is YFSETQ. CDR3 region: CASSLASGGHTDTQYF. The CDR3 coding sequence is TGCGCCAGCAGCTTGGCAAGCGGGGGACACACAGATACGCAGTATTTT.

Many counts were recorded for this clonotype. This chain links TRBV12-3 or TRBV12-4 with TRBJ1-1; no clear D. V shed 6 bases and J shed 4 bases, with 12 bases lying between them. This CDR3 is built from 13 residues. The CDR3 here is CASSQERVTEAFF. The CDR3 DNA is TGTGCCAGCAGCCAAGAGAGGGTCACTGAAGCTTTCTTT.

This clonotype was seen repeatedly, ten times or more. The chain has TRBV27 and TRBJ1-1; D uncertain. The CDR3 covers 15 residues. Deletions cut 6 bases from V and 8 bases from J, with 22 bases between. CDR1 and CDR2 (germline): MNHEY, SMNVEV (reference sequence). CDR3 coding DNA: TGTGCCAGCAGCACGAGGCCGAGGGCGGAGAGGGAAGCTTTCTTT. Its protein is CASSTRPRAEREAFF.